Below are 8 T cell receptor beta chains sequenced from a single sample in a study of CD8+ T cells in alopecia areata. RNA was extracted and reverse transcribed into cDNA as the sequencing template. The assay was immunoSEQ multiplex PCR, and TCRdb's table has in-frame clones only and misses some. The table records about 19,000 clones, 50% to 75% of them present only once. Treatment specified: oral pan-JAK inhibitor, 5-10 mg twice daily. Individuals with alopecia areata gave both lesional scalp punch biopsies and peripheral blood for collection. The sample in question was skin, obtained at week 4, from a patient treated with tofacitinib. These receptors were collected from a human donor with alopecia areata.

Turning to this clone: This specimen includes other DNA sequences encoding the same CDR3. V is TRBV6-5 and J is TRBJ1-1, with D hard to call. V lost 0 bases and J lost 3, with 8 bases in between. Germline CDR1 reads MNHEY; CDR2 reads SVGAGI. This CDR3 spans 14 amino acids. CDR3 DNA sequence: TGTGCCAGCAGTTACTCAGGGAAGGACACTGAAGCTTTCTTT. Its protein product is CASSYSGKDTEAFF.

This clone was recorded a few times. The chain couples TRBV18 to TRBJ1-4; no reliable D call. The V gene's germline CDR1 is KGHSH and CDR2 LQKENI. The V end lost 3 bases, the J end lost 8 bases, and 7 bases lay between the germline ends. CDR3 length: 12 amino acids. The CDR3 region is CASSPSGEKLFF. The CDR3 DNA follows: TGTGCCAGCTCACCTTCAGGCGAAAAACTGTTTTTT.

V usage is TRBV7-9 and J usage is TRBJ2-7; TRBD1 or TRBD2 may be the D gene (5 bases each). The CDR3 has 12 amino acids. V dropped 0 bases and J dropped 11 bases, with 11 bases sitting between them. Germline V gene data show CDR1 as SEHNR and CDR2 as FQNEAQ (reference sequence). As DNA, the CDR3 is TGTGCCAGCAGCTTAGCGGGGGATCAGAAGTACTTC. The encoded protein is CASSLAGDQKYF.

V gene TRBV5-1 combines with J gene TRBJ2-5; D tentatively reads TRBD1 or TRBD2 (5 bases each). The germline CDR1 and CDR2 sequences are SGHRS and YFSETQ. There are 15 residues in the CDR3. V lost 4 bases, J lost 4 bases, and 17 bases lay in between. CDR3 residues: CASSTPTGGGETQYF. The CDR3 DNA sequence: TGCGCCAGCAGCACACCTACAGGAGGAGGAGAGACCCAGTACTTC.

The chain has TRBV27 and TRBJ2-5; the D gene is possibly TRBD2 (6 bases). This CDR3 comprises 14 residues. CDR1 and CDR2 (germline): MNHEY, SMNVEV (reference sequence). V was shortened by 3 bases and J by 0 bases, with 8 bases between the two germline ends. CDR3 in amino acids: CASSFGGYQETQYF. The DNA for the CDR3 is TGTGCCAGCAGTTTTGGGGGGTACCAAGAGACCCAGTACTTC.

The V gene is TRBV4-1, the J gene TRBJ1-4; D gene unclear. Between the trimmed V and J ends, which lost 0 bases and 2 bases, there was a span of 10 bases. The germline V gene encodes CDR1 MGHRA and CDR2 YSYEKL. The CDR3 has 16 residues. CDR3 bases: TGCGCCAGCAGCCAAGATTTAGGGCGTACTAATGAAAAACTGTTTTTT. Amino acid sequence: CASSQDLGRTNEKLFF.

J is TRBJ2-7 and V is TRBV28, with D tentatively TRBD1 (6 bases). Per the germline V gene, CDR1 is MDHEN and CDR2 is SYDVKM. The CDR3 sequence is 12 residues long. V was shortened by 7 bases and J by 2 bases, with 9 bases between the two germline ends. The CDR3 region has the DNA TGTGCCAGCAAGACAGGAACCTACGAGCAGTACTTC. It is translated as CASKTGTYEQYF.

The chain uses TRBV5-1 and TRBJ1-1, with TRBD1 matching 9 bases. Germline loops: CDR1 SGHRS, CDR2 YFSETQ. The V gene end was trimmed by 1 base and the J gene end by 8 bases; junction bases not matched to a gene: 12. The CDR3 covers 16 residues. The CDR3 spells CASSLLGRTGEGEAFF. Written as DNA, the CDR3 is TGCGCCAGCAGCTTGTTAGGTCGGACAGGGGAGGGAGAAGCTTTCTTT.